Sequencing of this TCR beta chain was carried out in a study of PD-1 blockade in classical Hodgkin lymphoma. Findings and caveats of the study: Patients who responded completely had about the same baseline diversity as newly diagnosed patients. Patients starting nivolumab less than 1 year after ASCT had lower diversity and were excluded from later analyses.

Germline V gene data show CDR1 as LNHDA and CDR2 as SQIVND (reference sequence). The CDR3 runs to 11 residues. The ends were cut back, 6 bases at V and 8 bases at J, with 10 bases in the middle. The time point here: cycle 4 day 1 (C4D1), after five to seven weeks of nivolumab. Brentuximab vedotin exposure varied among the patients, all of whom had relapsed after autologous stem cell transplantation. Sequencing was performed with immunoSEQ multiplex PCR; in TCRdb, only in-frame clones are kept and a portion is missing. The sample includes tens of thousands of clones, about 90% of them seen just once. As for this clone: No antigen is known for it.

This receptor was identified in a human donor with classical Hodgkin lymphoma. This specimen consisted of peripheral blood mononuclear cells (PBMCs), obtained before the fourth cycle of nivolumab. The V and J genes are TRBV19 and TRBJ1-1; D not resolved. Here the CDR3 DNA reads TGTGCCAGTAGGATGAGGACGGAAGCTTTCTTT. This translates into CASRMRTEAFF.